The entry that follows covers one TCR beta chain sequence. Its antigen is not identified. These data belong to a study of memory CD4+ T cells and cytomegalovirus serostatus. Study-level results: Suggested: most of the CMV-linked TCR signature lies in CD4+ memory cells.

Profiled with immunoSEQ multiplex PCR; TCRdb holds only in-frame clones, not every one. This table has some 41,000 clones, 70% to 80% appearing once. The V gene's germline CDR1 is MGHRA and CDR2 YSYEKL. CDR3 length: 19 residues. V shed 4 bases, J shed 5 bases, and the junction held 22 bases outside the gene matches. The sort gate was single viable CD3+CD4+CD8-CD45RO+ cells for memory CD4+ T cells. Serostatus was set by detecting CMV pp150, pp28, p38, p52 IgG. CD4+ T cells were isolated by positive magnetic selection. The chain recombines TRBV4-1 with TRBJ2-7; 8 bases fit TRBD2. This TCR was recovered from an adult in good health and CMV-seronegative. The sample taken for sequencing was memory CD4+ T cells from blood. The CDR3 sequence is CASSRRGARFPQPVHEQYF. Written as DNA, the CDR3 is TGCGCCAGCAGCCGGCGGGGGGCCAGATTCCCACAACCCGTCCACGAGCAGTACTTC.